These T cell receptor beta chains were read from a single sample in a study of blood T cell repertoires in COVID-19. The data were produced by immunoSEQ multiplex PCR, yet TCRdb's version contains in-frame clones alone and is incomplete. The profile shows roughly 90,000 clones, roughly 84% of them singletons. The sample was peripheral blood. These receptors were obtained from a human donor in a cohort sampled during active COVID-19. CDR3s include the opening cysteine and the closing phenylalanine or tryptophan. Each record gives: CDR3 length, J gene, clone size, V gene, CDR3 protein. Clone size is not always given. Where it is, it says once, few, many or a class for expanded clones.

>16|TRBJ2-3|NA|TRBV10-3
CAIRLTWDSKTDTQYF
>14|TRBJ2-2|NA|TRBV7-9
CASSTGLAGAELFF
>14|TRBJ2-7|NA|TRBV6-2/TRBV6-3
CASSYNREGYEQYF
>12|TRBJ1-1|NA|TRBV12-3/TRBV12-4
CASSPLGPEAFF
>15|TRBJ1-3|few|TRBV18
CASSPGLVSGNTIYF
>12|TRBJ2-1|NA|TRBV29-1
CSVEASGLALFF
>15|TRBJ2-4|NA|TRBV4-2
CASSQAQEGLDIQYF
>13|TRBJ1-2|NA|TRBV5-1
CASSLVGDRGYTF
>12|TRBJ2-7|NA|TRBV30
CAWVQGIYEQYF
>15|TRBJ1-6|NA|TRBV27
CASSLKQGGHSPLHF
>17|TRBJ2-3|NA|TRBV10-1
CASSYTEREGQRDTQYF
>13|TRBJ1-2|NA|TRBV9
CASSVGQSYGYTF
>12|TRBJ1-2|NA|TRBV7-2
CASSLTGAVYTF
>11|TRBJ2-3|NA|TRBV20-1
CSASRADTQYF
>19|TRBJ2-2|NA|TRBV3-1/TRBV3-2
CASSHPRGLAGEWAGELFF
>16|TRBJ2-7|NA|TRBV9
CASSFYQRGGRNEQYF
>15|TRBJ1-1|NA|TRBV6-1
CASSDQGAVNTEAFF
>14|TRBJ1-1|NA|TRBV7-2
CASSLARQTTEAFF
>15|TRBJ1-2|NA|TRBV4-3
CASSQSFGTSYGYTF
>16|TRBJ2-2|NA|TRBV9
CASSGGTGKPNGELFF
>15|TRBJ2-7|NA|TRBV19
CASSFVRDRVGEQYF
>17|TRBJ2-3|NA|TRBV7-8
CASSQTQAGGWADTQYF
>16|TRBJ2-1|NA|TRBV25-1
CASSDTGTGPYNEQFF
>16|TRBJ2-5|NA|TRBV24-1
CATSGGLAGSQETQYF
>14|TRBJ1-2|NA|TRBV4-3
CASSPEGVRYGYTF
>14|TRBJ2-7|NA|TRBV30
CAWSWTSGRYEQYF
>17|TRBJ1-5|few|TRBV4-2
CASSQVGRGGSNQPQHF
>16|TRBJ2-5|NA|TRBV2
CASTRRAGVRQETQYF
>13|TRBJ2-1|NA|TRBV24-1
CATRAPGVNEQFF
>16|TRBJ2-1|NA|TRBV4-1
CASSQPTIILGNEQFF
>14|TRBJ2-7|NA|TRBV19
CASSPDYNVNEQYF
>13|TRBJ2-7|NA|TRBV6-2/TRBV6-3
CASSGGPPHEQYF
>14|TRBJ1-3|NA|TRBV6-5
CASSQGAFGNTIYF
>19|TRBJ2-6|NA|TRBV6-2/TRBV6-3
CASSYSRQGPFSGANVLTF
>14|TRBJ1-2|NA|TRBV9
CASSGRQGNYGYTF
>14|TRBJ2-7|NA|TRBV6-5
CASRLTGTNYEQYF
>12|TRBJ2-7|NA|TRBV12-3/TRBV12-4
CASSGTGSEQYF
>14|TRBJ1-4|NA|TRBV30
CALEQGVSNEKLFF
>16|TRBJ2-3|NA|TRBV4-2
CASSQAELADTDTQYF
>13|TRBJ1-1|NA|TRBV12-3/TRBV12-4
CASSLGGGTEAFF
>13|TRBJ1-5|NA|TRBV7-6
CASSLGQNQPQHF
>14|TRBJ1-5|NA|TRBV2
CASSGNRGNQPQHF
>14|TRBJ2-3|NA|TRBV7-3
CASSEGPRGDTQYF
>14|TRBJ2-3|NA|TRBV15
CATKNRVGVNTQYF
>13|TRBJ2-7|NA|TRBV10-1
CASSECATYEQYF
>14|TRBJ1-1|NA|TRBV5-4
CASSLTGPGAEAFF
>14|TRBJ1-5|NA|TRBV18
CASSRTGGNQPQHF
>16|TRBJ2-1|once|TRBV5-1
CASSLTAGGPYNEQFF
>13|TRBJ1-6|NA|TRBV12-3/TRBV12-4
CASSRGDGSPLHF
>14|TRBJ1-2|NA|TRBV4-3
CASSQESAFGGYTF
>18|TRBJ2-2|NA|TRBV2
CASSPPRVAGANTGELFF
>15|TRBJ2-7|NA|TRBV27
CASSPGTITPYEQYF
>16|TRBJ2-1|NA|TRBV7-9
CASSLLGLADYNEQFF
>15|TRBJ1-1|few|TRBV19
CASSIYPLTNTEAFF
>17|TRBJ2-3|NA|TRBV5-1
CASSLVTRVSSTDTQYF
>14|TRBJ2-7|few|TRBV6-6
CASSSSGQVYEQYF
>20|TRBJ2-2|NA|TRBV10-3
CAISEISRLAGPANTGELFF